The sequence of this TCR beta chain was determined in a study of PD-L1 blockade in urothelial cancer. Indicated time point: peripheral blood 6 weeks after treatment start. V was shortened by 4 bases and J by 6 bases, with 11 bases between the two germline ends. Per the germline V gene, CDR1 is SGHRS and CDR2 is YFSETQ. The CDR3 covers 13 residues. Measured with immunoSEQ multiplex PCR; TCRdb has only the in-frame clones, and not every one. Here the sample spans 30,000 or so clones, roughly 87% being singletons. Sample: PBMCs, taken around atezolizumab (anti-PD-L1) treatment. V gene TRBV5-1 combines with J gene TRBJ2-1; tentatively, D is TRBD1 (6 bases). The receptor was isolated from a man older than 75 with urothelial cancer. The CDR3 loop is CASSPGTTNEQFF. As DNA, the CDR3 is TGCGCCAGCAGCCCGGGGACAACCAATGAGCAGTTCTTC.